A single T cell receptor beta chain is shown here with its context. Bulk CD8+ and CD4+ cells came from magnetic negative isolation; CD8+ TEMRA by FACS. These data belong to a study of CD8 T cells in Susac syndrome. Random hexamers served to reverse transcribe about 0.45 to 1 ug RNA. Coverage of TCR beta CDR3 amplification by immunoSEQ multiplex PCR extended to 54 Vbeta and 13 Jbeta. TCRdb used MiXCR to reprocess the immunoSEQ multiplex PCR reads, holding one entry per CDR3 protein. The sample carries some 260,000 distinct CDR3 sequences, approximately 81% recorded once. Germline V gene data show CDR1 as SGDLS and CDR2 as YYNGEE. CDR3 length: 17 residues. V shed 1 base and J 4 bases; nucleotides not matched to a gene: 10.

The chain recombines TRBV9 with TRBJ2-2; 7 nucleotides line up with TRBD1. Sequencing was carried out using CD8+ T cells from PBMCs. This receptor was identified in a human donor with multiple sclerosis. For the CDR3, the DNA is TGTGCCAGCAGCGTATCATCCAGGGGGATACCCACCGGGGAGCTGTTTTTT. Translated, it gives CASSVSSRGIPTGELFF.